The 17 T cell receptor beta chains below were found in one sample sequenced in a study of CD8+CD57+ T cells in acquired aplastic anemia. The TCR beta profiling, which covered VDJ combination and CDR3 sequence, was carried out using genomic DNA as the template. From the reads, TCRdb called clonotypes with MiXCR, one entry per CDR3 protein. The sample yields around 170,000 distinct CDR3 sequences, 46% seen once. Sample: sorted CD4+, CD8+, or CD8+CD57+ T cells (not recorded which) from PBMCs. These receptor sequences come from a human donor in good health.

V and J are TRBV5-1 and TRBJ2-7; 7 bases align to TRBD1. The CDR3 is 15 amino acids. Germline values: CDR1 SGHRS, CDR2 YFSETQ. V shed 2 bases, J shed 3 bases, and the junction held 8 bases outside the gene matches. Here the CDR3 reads CASSFEGTVGYEQYF. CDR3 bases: TGCGCCAGCAGCTTTGAAGGGACAGTTGGCTACGAGCAGTACTTC.

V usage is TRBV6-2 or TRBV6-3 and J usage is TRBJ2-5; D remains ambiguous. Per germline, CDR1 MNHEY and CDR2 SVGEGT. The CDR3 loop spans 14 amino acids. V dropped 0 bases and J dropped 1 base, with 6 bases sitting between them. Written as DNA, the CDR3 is TGTGCCAGCAGTTACTCATTAGTCCAAGAGACCCAGTACTTC. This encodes CASSYSLVQETQYF.

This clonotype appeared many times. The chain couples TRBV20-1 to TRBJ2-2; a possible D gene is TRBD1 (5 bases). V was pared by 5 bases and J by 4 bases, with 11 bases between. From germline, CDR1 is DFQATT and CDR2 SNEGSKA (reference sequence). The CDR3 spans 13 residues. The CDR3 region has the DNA TGCAGTGCTCCGCAGGGCCCCACCGGGGAGCTGTTTTTT. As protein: CSAPQGPTGELFF.

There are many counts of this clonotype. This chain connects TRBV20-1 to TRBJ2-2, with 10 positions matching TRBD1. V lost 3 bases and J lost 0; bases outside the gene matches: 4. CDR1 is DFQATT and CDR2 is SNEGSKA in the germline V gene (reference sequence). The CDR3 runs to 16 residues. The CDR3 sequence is CSARTGGSANTGELFF. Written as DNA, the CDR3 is TGCAGTGCTAGGACAGGGGGCAGCGCGAACACCGGGGAGCTGTTTTTT.

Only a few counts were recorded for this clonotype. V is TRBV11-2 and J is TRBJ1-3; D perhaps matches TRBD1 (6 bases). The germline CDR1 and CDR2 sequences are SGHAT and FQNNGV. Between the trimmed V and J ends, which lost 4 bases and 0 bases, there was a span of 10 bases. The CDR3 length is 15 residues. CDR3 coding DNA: TGTGCCAGCAGCTGGGACATTTTCTCTGGAAACACCATATATTTT. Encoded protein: CASSWDIFSGNTIYF.

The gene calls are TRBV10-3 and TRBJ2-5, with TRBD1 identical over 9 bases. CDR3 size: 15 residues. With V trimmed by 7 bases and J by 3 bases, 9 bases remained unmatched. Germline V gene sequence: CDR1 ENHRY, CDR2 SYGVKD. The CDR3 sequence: CAINPGQGGEETQYF. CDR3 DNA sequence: TGTGCCATCAACCCGGGACAGGGTGGAGAAGAGACCCAGTACTTC.

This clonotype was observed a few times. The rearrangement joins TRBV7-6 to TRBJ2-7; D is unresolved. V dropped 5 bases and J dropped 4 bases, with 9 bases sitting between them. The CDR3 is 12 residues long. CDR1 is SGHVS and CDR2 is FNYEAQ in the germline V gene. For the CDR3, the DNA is TGTGCCAGCAGCGGTCAGTCGTACGAGCAGTACTTC. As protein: CASSGQSYEQYF.

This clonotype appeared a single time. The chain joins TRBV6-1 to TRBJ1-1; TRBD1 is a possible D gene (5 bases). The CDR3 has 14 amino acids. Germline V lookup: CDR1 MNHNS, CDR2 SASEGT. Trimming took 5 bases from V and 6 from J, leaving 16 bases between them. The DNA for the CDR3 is TGTGCCAGCAGTAAGACAGTCGATTCCGCTGAAGCTTTCTTT. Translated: CASSKTVDSAEAFF.

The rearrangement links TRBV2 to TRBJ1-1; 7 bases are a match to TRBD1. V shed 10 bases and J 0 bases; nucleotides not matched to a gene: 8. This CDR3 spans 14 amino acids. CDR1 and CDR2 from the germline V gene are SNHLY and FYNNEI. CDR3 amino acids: CAKGTARVNTEAFF. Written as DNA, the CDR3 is TGTGCCAAGGGGACAGCCAGGGTGAACACTGAAGCTTTCTTT. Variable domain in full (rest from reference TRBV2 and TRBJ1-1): EPEVTQTPSHQVTQMGQEVILRCVPISNHLYFYWYRQILGQKVEFLVSFYNNEISEKSEIFDDQFSVERPDGSNFTLKIRSTKLEDSAMYFCAKGTARVNTEAFFGQGTRLTVV.

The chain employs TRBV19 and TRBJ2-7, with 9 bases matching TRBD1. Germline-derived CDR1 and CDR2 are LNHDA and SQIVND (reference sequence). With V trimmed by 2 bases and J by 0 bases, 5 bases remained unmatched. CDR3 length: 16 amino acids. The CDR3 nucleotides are TGTGCCAGTAGTATATCCGGGACAGGGTCCTCCTACGAGCAGTACTTC. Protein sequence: CASSISGTGSSYEQYF.

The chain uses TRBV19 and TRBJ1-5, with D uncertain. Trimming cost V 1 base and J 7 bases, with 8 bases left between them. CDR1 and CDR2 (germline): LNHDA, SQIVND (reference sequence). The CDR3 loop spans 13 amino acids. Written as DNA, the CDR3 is TGTGCCAGTAGTATAGGATGGGGACAGCCCCAGCATTTT. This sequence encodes CASSIGWGQPQHF.

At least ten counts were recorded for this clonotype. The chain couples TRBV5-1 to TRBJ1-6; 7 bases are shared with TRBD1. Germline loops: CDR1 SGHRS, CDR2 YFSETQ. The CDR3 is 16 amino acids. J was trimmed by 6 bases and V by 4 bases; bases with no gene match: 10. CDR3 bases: TGCGCCAGCAGCCCCGGACCGGGACAGACTAATTCACCCCTCCACTTT. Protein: CASSPGPGQTNSPLHF.

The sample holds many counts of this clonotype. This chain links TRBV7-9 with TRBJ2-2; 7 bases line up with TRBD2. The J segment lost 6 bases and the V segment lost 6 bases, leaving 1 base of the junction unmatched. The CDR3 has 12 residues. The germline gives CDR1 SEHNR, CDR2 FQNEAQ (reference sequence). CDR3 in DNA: TGTGCCAGCAGGAGCGGGGCCGGGGAGCTGTTTTTT. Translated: CASRSGAGELFF. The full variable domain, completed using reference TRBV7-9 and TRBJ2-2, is DTGVSQNPRHKITKRGQNVTFRCDPISEHNRLYWYRQTLGQGPEFLTYFQNEAQLEKSRLLSDRFSAERPKGSFSTLEIQRTEQGDSAMYLCASRSGAGELFFGEGSRLTVL.

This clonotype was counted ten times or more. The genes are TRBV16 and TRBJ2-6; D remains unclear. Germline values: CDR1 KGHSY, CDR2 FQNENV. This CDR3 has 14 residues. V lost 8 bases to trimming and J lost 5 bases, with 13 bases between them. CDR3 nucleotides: TGTGCCAGCCGGAATTCCTTCCGGGCCAACGTCCTGACTTTC. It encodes CASRNSFRANVLTF.

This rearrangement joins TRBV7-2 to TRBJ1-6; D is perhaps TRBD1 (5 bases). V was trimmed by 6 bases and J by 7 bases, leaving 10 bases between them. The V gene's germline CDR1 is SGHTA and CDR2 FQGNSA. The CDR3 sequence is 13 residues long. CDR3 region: CASSWGLNSPLHF. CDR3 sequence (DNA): TGTGCCAGCAGTTGGGGCCTGAATTCACCCCTCCACTTT.

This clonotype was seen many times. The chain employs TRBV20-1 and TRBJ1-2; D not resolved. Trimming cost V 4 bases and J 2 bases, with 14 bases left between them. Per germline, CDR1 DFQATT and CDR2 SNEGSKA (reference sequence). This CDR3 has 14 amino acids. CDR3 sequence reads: CSATIRGFNYGYTF. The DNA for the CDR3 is TGCAGTGCTACGATTCGGGGTTTCAACTATGGCTACACCTTC.

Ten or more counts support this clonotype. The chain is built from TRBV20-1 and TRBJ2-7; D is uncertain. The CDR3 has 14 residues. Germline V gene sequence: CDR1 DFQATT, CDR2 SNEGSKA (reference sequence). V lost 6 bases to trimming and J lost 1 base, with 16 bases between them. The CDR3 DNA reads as TGCAGTGCCCTTCCACAGACTGGTTCCTACGAGCAGTACTTC. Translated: CSALPQTGSYEQYF.